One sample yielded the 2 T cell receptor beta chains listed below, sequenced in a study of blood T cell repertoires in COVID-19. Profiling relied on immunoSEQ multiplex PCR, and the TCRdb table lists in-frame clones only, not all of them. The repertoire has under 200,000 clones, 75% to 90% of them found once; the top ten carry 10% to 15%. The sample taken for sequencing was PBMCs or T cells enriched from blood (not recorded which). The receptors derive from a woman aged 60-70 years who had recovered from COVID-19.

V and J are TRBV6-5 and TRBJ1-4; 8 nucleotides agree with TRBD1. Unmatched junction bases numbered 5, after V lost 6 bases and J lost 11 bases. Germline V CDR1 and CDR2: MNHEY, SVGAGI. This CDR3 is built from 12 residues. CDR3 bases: TGTGCCAGCAGCTGGACAGGGAACAAACTGTTTTTT. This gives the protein CASSWTGNKLFF.

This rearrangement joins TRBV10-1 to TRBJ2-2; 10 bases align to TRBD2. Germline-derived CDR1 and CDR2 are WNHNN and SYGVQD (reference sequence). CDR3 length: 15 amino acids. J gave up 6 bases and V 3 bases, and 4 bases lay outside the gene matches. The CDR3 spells CASSDSGGASGELFF. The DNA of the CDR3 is TGCGCCAGCAGTGACAGCGGGGGGGCCTCCGGGGAGCTGTTTTTT.